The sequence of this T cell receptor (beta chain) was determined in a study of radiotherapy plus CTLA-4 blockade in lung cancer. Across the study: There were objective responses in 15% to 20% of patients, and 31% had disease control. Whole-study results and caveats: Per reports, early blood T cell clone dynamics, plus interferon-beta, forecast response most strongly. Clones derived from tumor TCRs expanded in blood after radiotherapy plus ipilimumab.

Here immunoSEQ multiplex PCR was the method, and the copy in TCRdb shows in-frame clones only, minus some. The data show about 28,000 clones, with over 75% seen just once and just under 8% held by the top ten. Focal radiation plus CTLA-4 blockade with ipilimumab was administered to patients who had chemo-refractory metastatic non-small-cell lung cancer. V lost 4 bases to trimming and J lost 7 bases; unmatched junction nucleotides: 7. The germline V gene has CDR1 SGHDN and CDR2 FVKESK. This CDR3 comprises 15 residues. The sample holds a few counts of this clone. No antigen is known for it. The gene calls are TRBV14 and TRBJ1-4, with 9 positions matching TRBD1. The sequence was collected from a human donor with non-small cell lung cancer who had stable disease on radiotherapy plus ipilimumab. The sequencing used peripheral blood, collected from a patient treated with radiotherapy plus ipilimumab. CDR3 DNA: TGTGCCAGCAGCCCCCTGGACAGGGGCGGTGAAAAACTGTTTTTT. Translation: CASSPLDRGGEKLFF.